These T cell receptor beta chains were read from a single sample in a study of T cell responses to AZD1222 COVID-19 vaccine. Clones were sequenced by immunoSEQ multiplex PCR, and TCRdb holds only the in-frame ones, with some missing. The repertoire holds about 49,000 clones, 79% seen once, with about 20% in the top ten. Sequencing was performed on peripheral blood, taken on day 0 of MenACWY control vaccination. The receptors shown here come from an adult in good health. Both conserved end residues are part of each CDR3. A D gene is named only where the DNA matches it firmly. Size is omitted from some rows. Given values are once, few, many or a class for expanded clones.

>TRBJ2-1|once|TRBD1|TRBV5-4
TGTGCCAGCAGCTCAGACAGGGGGAGCTCCTACAATGAGCAGTTCTTC
CASSSDRGSSYNEQFF
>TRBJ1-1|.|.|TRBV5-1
TGCGCCAGCAGCTTGGACGGGGGGCCAAGCAGTATTACTGAAGCTTTCTTT
CASSLDGGPSSITEAFF
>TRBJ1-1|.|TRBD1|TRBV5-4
TGTGCCAGCAGCCCGCGGACAGGCGATTTCACTGAAGCTTTCTTT
CASSPRTGDFTEAFF
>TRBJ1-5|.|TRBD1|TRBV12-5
TGTGCTAGTGGCCGGGGACAGGGCTTGGGTGATAGCAATCAGCCCCAGCATTTT
CASGRGQGLGDSNQPQHF
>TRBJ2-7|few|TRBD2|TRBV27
TGTGCCAGCACCCCCCGGGGAGCGGGAGGCCGCGGCGAGCAGTACTTC
CASTPRGAGGRGEQYF
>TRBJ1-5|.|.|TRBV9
TGTGCCAGCAGCCCCGGTGGGTCAGAGAATCAGCCCCAGCATTTT
CASSPGGSENQPQHF
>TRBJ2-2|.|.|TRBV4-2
TGTGCCAGCAGCCAAGACTGGGGGCGAAACACCGGGGAGCTGTTTTTT
CASSQDWGRNTGELFF
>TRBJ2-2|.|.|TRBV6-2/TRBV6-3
TGTGCCAGCAGTTACTCGCCGGAGGGTTCGACCGGGGAGCTGTTTTTT
CASSYSPEGSTGELFF
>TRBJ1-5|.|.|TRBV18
TGTGCCAGCTCACCACTCGGGGGTGGCAATCAGCCCCAGCATTTT
CASSPLGGGNQPQHF
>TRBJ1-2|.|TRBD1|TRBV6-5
TGTGCCACCTCTACAAACCAGGGGGCCTATGGCTACACCTTC
CATSTNQGAYGYTF
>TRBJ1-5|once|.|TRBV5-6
TGTGCCAGCAGCTTGGAAGGGGTAAAGAATCAGCCCCAGCATTTT
CASSLEGVKNQPQHF
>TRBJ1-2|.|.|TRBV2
TGTGCCAGCAGCCCCCAGGGAGAAGGGCTAGGCGGCTACACCTTC
CASSPQGEGLGGYTF
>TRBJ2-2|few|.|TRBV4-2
TGTGCCAGCAGCCAAGGTCGAGGGGGAGTTATCGACACCGGGGAGCTGTTTTTT
CASSQGRGGVIDTGELFF
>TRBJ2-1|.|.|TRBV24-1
TGTGCCACCAGTGACCTCCGGAATGAGCAGTTCTTC
CATSDLRNEQFF
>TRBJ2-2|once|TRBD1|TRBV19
TGTGCCAGTAGTATACAGGGGGCAAGGACCGGGGAGCTGTTTTTT
CASSIQGARTGELFF
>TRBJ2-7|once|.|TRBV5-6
TGTGCCAGCAGCTTGTCAATATGGGGGCGACGCTCCTACGAGCAGTACTTC
CASSLSIWGRRSYEQYF
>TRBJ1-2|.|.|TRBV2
TGTGCCAGCATGCAGGCTTTTGGCTACACCTTC
CASMQAFGYTF
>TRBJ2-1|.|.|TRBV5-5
TGTGCCAGCAGCTTGGCAGGGAGTTCGTACAATGAGCAGTTCTTC
CASSLAGSSYNEQFF
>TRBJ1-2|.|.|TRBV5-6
TGTGCCAGCAGCTCCCGGACGCTTGCCCGATATGGCTACACCTTC
CASSSRTLARYGYTF
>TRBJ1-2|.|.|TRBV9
TGTGCCAGCAGCTCGGACGGTAATTCGTATGGCTACACCTTC
CASSSDGNSYGYTF
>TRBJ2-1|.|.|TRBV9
TGTGCCAGCAGCGCCCAGAGCGGGTTTTCCTACAATGAGCAGTTCTTC
CASSAQSGFSYNEQFF
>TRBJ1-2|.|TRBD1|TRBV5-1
TGCGCCAGCAGCTTCCGGACAGGGGACGGCTACACCTTC
CASSFRTGDGYTF
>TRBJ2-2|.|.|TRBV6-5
TGTGCCAGCAGTTCCAGCAGGGACACCGGGGAGCTGTTTTTT
CASSSSRDTGELFF
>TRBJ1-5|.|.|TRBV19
TGTGCCAGCAAGTCGGGAGGGGGCAATCAGCCCCAGCATTTT
CASKSGGGNQPQHF
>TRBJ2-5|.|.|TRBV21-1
TGTGCCACCCCGGGACCCCGACGGGAGACCCAGTACTTC
CATPGPRRETQYF
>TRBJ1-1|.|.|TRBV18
TGTGCCAGCTCACCGGTGGGACTGAAGGAAGCTTTCTTT
CASSPVGLKEAFF
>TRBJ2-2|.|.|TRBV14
TGTGCCAGCAGTCCCCGACTCGCCCAAGTAGGCGGGGAGCTGTTTTTT
CASSPRLAQVGGELFF
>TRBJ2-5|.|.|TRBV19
TGTGCCAGTAGTACTGGGGCGGGAATCCAAGAGACCCAGTACTTC
CASSTGAGIQETQYF
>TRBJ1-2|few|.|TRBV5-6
TGTGCCAGCAGCAGGGACAAGTATGGCTACACCTTC
CASSRDKYGYTF
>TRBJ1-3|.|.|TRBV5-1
TGCGCCAGCAGTAAAGGGGAGGATTTGAACACCATATATTTT
CASSKGEDLNTIYF
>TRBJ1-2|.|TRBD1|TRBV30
TGTGCCTGGAACCCGGGACAGCTAAACTATGGCTACACCTTC
CAWNPGQLNYGYTF
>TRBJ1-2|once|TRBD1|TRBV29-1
TGCAGCACCCCCGGGACAGGGTCAGGGGGTAACTATGGCTACACCTTC
CSTPGTGSGGNYGYTF
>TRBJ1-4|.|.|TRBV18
TGTGCCAGCTCAACTTTGCTCGGGGAAAAACTGTTTTTT
CASSTLLGEKLFF
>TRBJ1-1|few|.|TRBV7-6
TGTGCCAGCAGCTTAGTACAGGGGAACACTGAAGCTTTCTTT
CASSLVQGNTEAFF
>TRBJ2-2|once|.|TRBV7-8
TGTGCCAGCAGCTTCCTGGCAGGAGGAACCGGGGAGCTGTTTTTT
CASSFLAGGTGELFF
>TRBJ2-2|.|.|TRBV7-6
TGTGCCAGCAGCACAAATCGGGGCACCGGGGAGCTGTTTTTT
CASSTNRGTGELFF
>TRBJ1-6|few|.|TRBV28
TGTGCCAGCTCCGACCCGGTCGGTAATTCACCCCTCCACTTT
CASSDPVGNSPLHF